What follows are 24 T cell receptor beta chains derived from one specimen sequenced in a study of blood T cell repertoires in COVID-19. TCRdb keeps only in-frame clones here, not all; method: immunoSEQ multiplex PCR. The table has 150,000 to 200,000 clones, 88% seen once. The specimen was peripheral blood. These receptors were taken from a man aged 60 to 75 with acute or convalescent COVID-19.

The rearrangement links TRBV9 to TRBJ2-2; TRBD1 might be the D (7 bases). V was shortened by 3 bases and J by 4 bases, with 25 bases between the two germline ends. Germline CDR1 SGDLS, CDR2 YYNGEE. The CDR3 runs 19 residues. The CDR3 bases are TGTGCCAGCAGCGGGAGGGGGAAAGGGACAGCCCCCTTCACCGGGGAGCTGTTTTTT. Amino acid sequence: CASSGRGKGTAPFTGELFF.

CDR3 sequence (DNA): TGTGCCAGCAGCTTAACCGCGGGACTAGATCCAAACGAGCAGTTCTTC. Its translation is CASSLTAGLDPNEQFF. This chain joins TRBV7-9 and TRBJ2-1; 8 positions agree with TRBD2. The CDR3 has 16 amino acids. V lost 2 bases and J lost 10; bases outside the gene matches: 13. From germline, CDR1 is SEHNR and CDR2 FQNEAQ (reference sequence). Together with reference TRBV7-9 and TRBJ2-1, the CDR3 gives the full variable domain: DTGVSQNPRHKITKRGQNVTFRCDPISEHNRLYWYRQTLGQGPEFLTYFQNEAQLEKSRLLSDRFSAERPKGSFSTLEIQRTEQGDSAMYLCASSLTAGLDPNEQFFGPGTRLTVL.

The chain links TRBV27 to TRBJ2-7; TRBD1 matches at 10 bases. V shed 2 bases and J 6 bases; nucleotides not matched to a gene: 7. CDR1 MNHEY and CDR2 SMNVEV come from the germline V gene (reference sequence). This CDR3 has 15 amino acids. The CDR3 DNA reads as TGTGCCAGCAGTTTAGGGGGGGACAGGGGCCCCGAGCAGTACGTC. It specifies CASSLGGDRGPEQYV.

The chain carries TRBV19 and TRBJ2-2; 7 bases line up with TRBD2. This CDR3 is 16 amino acids long. Germline assignment: CDR1 LNHDA and CDR2 SQIVND (reference sequence). With V trimmed by 5 bases and J by 1 base, 7 bases remained unmatched. This chain's CDR3 is CASSVTASGNTGELFF. The CDR3 DNA reads as TGTGCCAGTAGTGTTACCGCTAGCGGGAACACCGGGGAGCTGTTTTTT.

Comment on this clone: In the same sample, other DNA sequences code for this CDR3. The gene calls are TRBV5-1 and TRBJ2-3; a weak D match, TRBD1 (5 bases). This CDR3 comprises 14 residues. V lost 0 bases to trimming and J lost 1 base, with 6 bases between them. The germline CDR1 and CDR2 sequences are SGHRS and YFSETQ. The CDR3 protein is CASSLEGGTDTQYF. The CDR3 DNA sequence: TGCGCCAGCAGCTTGGAAGGGGGCACAGATACGCAGTATTTT.

This rearrangement joins TRBV5-4 to TRBJ1-3; TRBD1 matches 10 bases. Germline CDR1 is SGHNT and CDR2 is YYREEE (reference sequence). CDR3 size: 16 residues. The V and J ends lost 1 base and 2 bases, in that order; junction bases with no gene match: 3. The CDR3 reads CASSLLGQGTGNTIYF. The CDR3 DNA is TGTGCCAGCAGCTTGCTGGGACAGGGGACTGGAAACACCATATATTTT.

V is TRBV7-9 and J is TRBJ1-2; D unresolved. Per the germline V gene, CDR1 is SEHNR and CDR2 is FQNEAQ (reference sequence). The CDR3 runs 13 residues. V was pared by 5 bases and J by 2 bases, with 9 bases between. The CDR3, as DNA: TGTGCCAGCAGCGAACACGCCAACTATGGCTACACCTTC. Encoded protein: CASSEHANYGYTF.

This chain links TRBV19 with TRBJ2-1; possibly TRBD2 for D (6 bases). The CDR3 contains 13 residues. CDR1 is LNHDA and CDR2 is SQIVND in the germline V gene (reference sequence). The V gene lost 5 bases and the J gene lost 4 bases, with 9 bases spanning the gap. CDR3 region: CASSPTRYNEQFF. For the CDR3, the DNA is TGTGCCAGTAGTCCGACTAGATACAATGAGCAGTTCTTC.

The chain uses TRBV7-9 and TRBJ2-3; 7 bases fit TRBD1. Per the germline V gene, CDR1 is SEHNR and CDR2 is FQNEAQ (reference sequence). The CDR3 sequence is 16 residues long. Germline trimming cut 4 bases from V and 1 base from J; bases unmatched to any gene: 8. The CDR3 is CASSSTTGVGTDTQYF. CDR3 in DNA: TGTGCCAGCAGCTCAACAACAGGGGTCGGCACAGATACGCAGTATTTT.

The chain couples TRBV4-1 to TRBJ2-7, with TRBD1 matching 7 bases. CDR3 size: 15 residues. The germline gives CDR1 MGHRA, CDR2 YSYEKL. The junction had 5 bases not matched to a gene; V was cut back by 1 base and J by 2 bases. The CDR3, as DNA: TGCGCCAGCAGCCAAGGACAGGGCGCGACCTACGAGCAGTACTTC. Translation: CASSQGQGATYEQYF.

The chain employs TRBV27 and TRBJ1-1; no clear D gene. From germline, CDR1 is MNHEY and CDR2 SMNVEV (reference sequence). The V end was cut by 5 bases, the J end by 4 bases, with 20 bases between. CDR3 length: 16 residues. The CDR3 spells CASSLNSFMGPTEAFF. In DNA form, the CDR3 reads TGTGCCAGCAGTCTGAACAGCTTCATGGGCCCCACTGAAGCTTTCTTT.

The V call is TRBV5-1, the J call TRBJ1-3; D is undetermined. This CDR3 contains 13 residues. The germline CDR1 and CDR2 sequences are SGHRS and YFSETQ. Trimming took off 0 bases at V and 4 bases at J, with 5 bases between the two ends. CDR3 DNA sequence: TGCGCCAGCAGCTTGGCCGGGGGAAACACCATATATTTT. It translates to CASSLAGGNTIYF.

This clone was recorded once. The chain joins TRBV9 to TRBJ2-3; 12 nucleotides match TRBD2. Germline lookup yields CDR1 SGDLS and CDR2 YYNGEE. The junction had 1 base not matched to a gene; V was cut back by 3 bases and J by 5 bases. The CDR3 runs to 14 residues. The CDR3 DNA follows: TGTGCCAGCAGCGAGACTAGCGGGGGAGATACGCAGTATTTT. Translated, it gives CASSETSGGDTQYF.

The rearrangement uses TRBV21-1 and TRBJ2-1; the D call in the table, TRBD2, was not verified against the DNA. TRBV21-1 is a listed pseudogene. The CDR3 totals 13 residues. CDR3 residues: CASGGIRPNEQFF. The CDR3 nucleotides read TGTGCCAGCGGGGGGATAAGGCCTAATGAGCAGTTCTTC.

There are a few counts of this clone. This chain joins TRBV21-1 and TRBJ2-7; TRBD1, the table's D call, lacks a check against the DNA. TRBV21-1 represents a pseudogene. The CDR3 runs to 16 residues. CDR3 nucleotide sequence: TGTGCCAGCAGCAAAGACCGGTCACAGGGGGTTGACGAGCAGTACTTC. It translates to CASSKDRSQGVDEQYF.

The chain combines TRBV27 with TRBJ2-4; D may be TRBD1 (5 bases). The CDR3 spans 17 residues. Germline V gene lookup returns CDR1 MNHEY and CDR2 SMNVEV (reference sequence). V was pared by 2 bases and J by 0 bases, with 14 bases between. CDR3 DNA: TGTGCCAGCAGTTTAAAAGTGGGGCCCCTAGCCAAAAACATTCAGTACTTC. Translating gives CASSLKVGPLAKNIQYF.

This clone was detected once. The V call is TRBV5-6, the J call TRBJ2-7, with TRBD2 as a possible D gene (6 bases). V gave up 7 bases and J gave up 4 bases, with 15 bases separating them. The CDR3 length is 13 residues. Germline V gene lookup returns CDR1 SGHDT and CDR2 YYEEEE. The DNA of the CDR3 is TGTGCCAGCGCCGGGGGTGGGGAGTACGAGCAGTACGTC. It yields the protein CASAGGGEYEQYV.

The chain recombines TRBV7-2 with TRBJ2-1; 10 positions agree with TRBD2. With 4 bases clipped from V and 9 bases from J, the junction kept 12 bases outside the gene matches. Germline V gene sequence: CDR1 SGHTA, CDR2 FQGNSA. The CDR3 extends over 16 amino acids. The CDR3 reads CASSSGSLAGAGEQFF. The CDR3 coding sequence is TGTGCCAGCAGCTCGGGAAGTCTAGCGGGAGCGGGTGAGCAGTTCTTC.

This chain links TRBV5-1 with TRBJ1-4; TRBD1 aligns across 8 bases. The CDR3 extends over 15 amino acids. CDR1 is SGHRS and CDR2 is YFSETQ in the germline V gene. The V segment lost 3 bases and the J segment 8 bases; nucleotides outside the gene matches: 9. CDR3 loop: CASSSSGGLDEKLFF. The CDR3 nucleotides read TGCGCCAGCAGCTCCTCAGGGGGCTTAGACGAAAAACTGTTTTTT.

This chain joins TRBV9 and TRBJ1-1; TRBD1 is a possible D gene (6 bases). This CDR3 is 14 amino acids long. The germline gives CDR1 SGDLS, CDR2 YYNGEE. The V gene lost 3 bases and the J gene lost 1 base, with 10 bases spanning the gap. The CDR3 reads CASSAEDRNTEAFF. CDR3 DNA sequence: TGTGCCAGCAGCGCCGAGGACAGGAACACTGAAGCTTTCTTT. The full variable domain, rest sourced from reference TRBV9 and TRBJ1-1, is DSGVTQTPKHLITATGQRVTLRCSPRSGDLSVYWYQQSLDQGLQFLIQYYNGEERAKGNILERFSAQQFPDLHSELNLSSLELGDSALYFCASSAEDRNTEAFFGQGTRLTVV.

This clone was counted a few times. The J gene is TRBJ1-4, the V gene TRBV7-2; D might be TRBD1 (5 bases). CDR3 length equals 14 residues. Trimming left V 3 bases short and J 7 bases short, with 12 bases between. Germline lookup yields CDR1 SGHTA and CDR2 FQGNSA. This CDR3 is CASSLGPAVEKLFF. Written as DNA, the CDR3 is TGTGCCAGCAGCTTGGGGCCGGCGGTTGAAAAACTGTTTTTT.

This sequence joins TRBV14 and TRBJ1-2; D perhaps matches TRBD1 (6 bases). V lost 5 bases, J lost 4 bases, and 11 bases lay in between. CDR1 and CDR2 (germline): SGHDN, FVKESK. There are 13 residues in the CDR3. CDR3 nucleotide sequence: TGTGCCAGCAGCGCTCAGGGGTCCTATGGCTACACCTTC. This sequence encodes CASSAQGSYGYTF.

The chain couples TRBV19 to TRBJ2-1; TRBD2 matches at 9 bases. Germline V lookup: CDR1 LNHDA, CDR2 SQIVND (reference sequence). Losses at the gene ends were 5 bases for V and 8 bases for J; bases not matched to a gene: 10. The CDR3 covers 15 residues. CDR3 bases: TGTGCCAGTAGTGCTAGCGGGACCAAAGCGTATGAGCAGTTCTTC. This sequence encodes CASSASGTKAYEQFF.

V is TRBV10-3 and J is TRBJ1-2, with 8 bases that match TRBD1. The V segment lost 2 bases and the J segment 4 bases; nucleotides outside the gene matches: 9. This CDR3 comprises 16 residues. Germline CDR1 is ENHRY and CDR2 is SYGVKD. CDR3 DNA sequence: TGTGCCATCAGTGAGGGCGGTAACAGGGGGGGCTATGGCTACACCTTC. Its translation is CAISEGGNRGGYGYTF.